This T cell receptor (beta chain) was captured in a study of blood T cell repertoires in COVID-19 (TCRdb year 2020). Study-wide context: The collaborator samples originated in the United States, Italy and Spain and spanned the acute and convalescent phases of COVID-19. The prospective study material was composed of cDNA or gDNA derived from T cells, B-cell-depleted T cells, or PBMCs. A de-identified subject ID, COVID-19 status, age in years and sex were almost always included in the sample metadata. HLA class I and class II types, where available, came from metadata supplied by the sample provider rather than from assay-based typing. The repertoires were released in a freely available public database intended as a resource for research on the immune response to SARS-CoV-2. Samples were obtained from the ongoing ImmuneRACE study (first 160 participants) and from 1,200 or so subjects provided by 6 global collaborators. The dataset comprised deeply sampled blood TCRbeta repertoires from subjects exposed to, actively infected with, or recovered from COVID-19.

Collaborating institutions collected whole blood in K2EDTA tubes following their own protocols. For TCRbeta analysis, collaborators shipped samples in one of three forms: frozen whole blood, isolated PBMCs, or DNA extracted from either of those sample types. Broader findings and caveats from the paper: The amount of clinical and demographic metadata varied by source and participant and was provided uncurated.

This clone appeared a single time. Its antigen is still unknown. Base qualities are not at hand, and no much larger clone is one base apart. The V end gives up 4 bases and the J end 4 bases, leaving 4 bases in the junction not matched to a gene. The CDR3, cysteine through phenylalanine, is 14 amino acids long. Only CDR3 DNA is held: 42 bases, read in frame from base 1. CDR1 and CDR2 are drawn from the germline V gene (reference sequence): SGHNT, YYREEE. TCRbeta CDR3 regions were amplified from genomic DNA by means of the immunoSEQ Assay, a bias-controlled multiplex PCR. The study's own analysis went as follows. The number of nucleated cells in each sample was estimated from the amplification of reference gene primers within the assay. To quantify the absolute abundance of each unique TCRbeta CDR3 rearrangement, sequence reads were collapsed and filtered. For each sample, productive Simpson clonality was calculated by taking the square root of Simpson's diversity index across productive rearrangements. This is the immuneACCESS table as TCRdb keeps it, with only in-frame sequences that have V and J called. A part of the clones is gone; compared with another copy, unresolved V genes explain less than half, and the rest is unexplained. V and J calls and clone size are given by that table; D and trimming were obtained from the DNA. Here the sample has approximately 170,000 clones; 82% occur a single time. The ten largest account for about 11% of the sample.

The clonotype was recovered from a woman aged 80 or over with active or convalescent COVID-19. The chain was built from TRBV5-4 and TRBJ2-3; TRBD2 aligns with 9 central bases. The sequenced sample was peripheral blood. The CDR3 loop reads CASSRWTSADTQYF. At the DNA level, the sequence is TGTGCCAGCAGCCGATGGACTAGCGCAGATACGCAGTATTTT.